The rows below give T cell receptor beta chains drawn from one sample of a study of beta chain features in type 1 diabetes. TCRdb's copy holds only in-frame clones and misses some; the assay was immunoSEQ multiplex PCR. The sample includes tens of thousands of clones, around 65% of them seen just once. The sequencing sample was made of stem cell memory CD4+ T cells from blood. These receptors all come from a woman aged 40 to 50 with type 1 diabetes. Each CDR3 is given with its conserved first and last residue. D genes are given only for firm matches. Clone size is shown for a subset of rows, as once, few, many or a class of expanded clone.

clone size,D gene,J gene,V gene,CDR3 DNA,CDR3 protein
NA,NA,TRBJ2-1,TRBV18,TGTGCCAGCTCACCACTGGAGGGGGCCCTCTACAATGAGCAGTTCTTC,CASSPLEGALYNEQFF
few,NA,TRBJ2-3,TRBV2,TGTGCCAGCAGCCCGCAGGGTTTTCCCACAGATACGCAGTATTTT,CASSPQGFPTDTQYF
NA,TRBD2,TRBJ2-7,TRBV5-1,TGCGCCAGCAGCCCTGGGACTAGCGGTCCTTACGAGCAGTACTTC,CASSPGTSGPYEQYF
few,TRBD2,TRBJ2-1,TRBV7-2,TGTGCCAGCAGCTTATTCCGACTAGCGAGTTACAATGAGCAGTTCTTC,CASSLFRLASYNEQFF
NA,NA,TRBJ2-5,TRBV9,TGTGCCAGCAGCTCCCTCCTGGAGGGGACGCCAGTATACTTC,CASSSLLEGTPVYF
once,NA,TRBJ1-1,TRBV27,TGTGCCAGCAGTTTAAGGGAGGCGGGCACTGAAGCTTTCTTT,CASSLREAGTEAFF
once,NA,TRBJ1-2,TRBV5-1,TGCGCCAGCAGCTTGGACCAGGGAGGTTATGGCTACACCTTC,CASSLDQGGYGYTF
NA,NA,TRBJ1-1,TRBV28,TGTGCCAGCAGTCCCGGGGTCCCCCTGGAAGCTTTCTTT,CASSPGVPLEAFF
once,NA,TRBJ1-1,TRBV14,TGTGCCAGCAGCCTCACCCGGGGAGGGCGAGCTTTCTTT,CASSLTRGGRAFF
few,TRBD1,TRBJ1-1,TRBV7-2,TGTGCCAGCAGCCAAAACAGGGGGGGGAACACTGAAGCTTTCTTT,CASSQNRGGNTEAFF
NA,TRBD1,TRBJ1-2,TRBV7-9,TGTGCCAGCAGCCCCGGGCTTCGACAGGGGACTAACTATGGCTACACCTTC,CASSPGLRQGTNYGYTF
NA,NA,TRBJ2-1,TRBV7-3,TGTGCCAGCAGCTTAGCGGGGCAATACAATGAGCAGTTCTTC,CASSLAGQYNEQFF
NA,TRBD1,TRBJ1-3,TRBV30,TGTGCCTGGACCGTACCAGGGGGCAGGGAAGGAAACACCATATATTTT,CAWTVPGGREGNTIYF
NA,TRBD2,TRBJ2-6,TRBV28,TGTGCCAGCTCTCTCGGGGGGGCTGGGGCCAACGTCCTGACTTTC,CASSLGGAGANVLTF
NA,TRBD2,TRBJ2-3,TRBV5-5,TGTGCCAGCAGCCGGATGAGCGGGGCCTTCACAGATACGCAGTATTTT,CASSRMSGAFTDTQYF
NA,TRBD1,TRBJ1-2,TRBV7-9,TGTGCCAGCAGCCCCCCTTTAGTGGGGACAGGGTTCAATGGCTACACCTTC,CASSPPLVGTGFNGYTF